The T cell receptor beta chain under discussion was sequenced for a study of prognosis after radiotherapy for stage I lung cancer. Germline loops: CDR1 SQVTM, CDR2 ANQGSEA. There are 12 residues in the CDR3. Deletions cut 4 bases from V and 7 bases from J, with 13 bases between. CDR3 of TCR beta was amplified from genomic DNA via a two-round multiplex PCR. Primers (each specific to one TRBV or TRBJ gene) were used in first-round PCR. TCRdb passed the multiplex PCR reads through MiXCR, listing each CDR3 protein once. The repertoire holds 30,000 to 35,000 distinct CDR3 sequences, with under 35% as singletons. This clonotype was counted many times.

The sample consisted of PBMCs, taken before or after stereotactic body radiation therapy (not recorded which). The V gene is TRBV29-1, the J gene TRBJ1-2, with D unclear. The sequence was collected from a donor aged 50 or older with non-small cell lung cancer. The CDR3 region has the DNA TGCAGCGTTGCGGGTGGGGTAATTGGCTACACCTTC. It specifies CSVAGGVIGYTF.